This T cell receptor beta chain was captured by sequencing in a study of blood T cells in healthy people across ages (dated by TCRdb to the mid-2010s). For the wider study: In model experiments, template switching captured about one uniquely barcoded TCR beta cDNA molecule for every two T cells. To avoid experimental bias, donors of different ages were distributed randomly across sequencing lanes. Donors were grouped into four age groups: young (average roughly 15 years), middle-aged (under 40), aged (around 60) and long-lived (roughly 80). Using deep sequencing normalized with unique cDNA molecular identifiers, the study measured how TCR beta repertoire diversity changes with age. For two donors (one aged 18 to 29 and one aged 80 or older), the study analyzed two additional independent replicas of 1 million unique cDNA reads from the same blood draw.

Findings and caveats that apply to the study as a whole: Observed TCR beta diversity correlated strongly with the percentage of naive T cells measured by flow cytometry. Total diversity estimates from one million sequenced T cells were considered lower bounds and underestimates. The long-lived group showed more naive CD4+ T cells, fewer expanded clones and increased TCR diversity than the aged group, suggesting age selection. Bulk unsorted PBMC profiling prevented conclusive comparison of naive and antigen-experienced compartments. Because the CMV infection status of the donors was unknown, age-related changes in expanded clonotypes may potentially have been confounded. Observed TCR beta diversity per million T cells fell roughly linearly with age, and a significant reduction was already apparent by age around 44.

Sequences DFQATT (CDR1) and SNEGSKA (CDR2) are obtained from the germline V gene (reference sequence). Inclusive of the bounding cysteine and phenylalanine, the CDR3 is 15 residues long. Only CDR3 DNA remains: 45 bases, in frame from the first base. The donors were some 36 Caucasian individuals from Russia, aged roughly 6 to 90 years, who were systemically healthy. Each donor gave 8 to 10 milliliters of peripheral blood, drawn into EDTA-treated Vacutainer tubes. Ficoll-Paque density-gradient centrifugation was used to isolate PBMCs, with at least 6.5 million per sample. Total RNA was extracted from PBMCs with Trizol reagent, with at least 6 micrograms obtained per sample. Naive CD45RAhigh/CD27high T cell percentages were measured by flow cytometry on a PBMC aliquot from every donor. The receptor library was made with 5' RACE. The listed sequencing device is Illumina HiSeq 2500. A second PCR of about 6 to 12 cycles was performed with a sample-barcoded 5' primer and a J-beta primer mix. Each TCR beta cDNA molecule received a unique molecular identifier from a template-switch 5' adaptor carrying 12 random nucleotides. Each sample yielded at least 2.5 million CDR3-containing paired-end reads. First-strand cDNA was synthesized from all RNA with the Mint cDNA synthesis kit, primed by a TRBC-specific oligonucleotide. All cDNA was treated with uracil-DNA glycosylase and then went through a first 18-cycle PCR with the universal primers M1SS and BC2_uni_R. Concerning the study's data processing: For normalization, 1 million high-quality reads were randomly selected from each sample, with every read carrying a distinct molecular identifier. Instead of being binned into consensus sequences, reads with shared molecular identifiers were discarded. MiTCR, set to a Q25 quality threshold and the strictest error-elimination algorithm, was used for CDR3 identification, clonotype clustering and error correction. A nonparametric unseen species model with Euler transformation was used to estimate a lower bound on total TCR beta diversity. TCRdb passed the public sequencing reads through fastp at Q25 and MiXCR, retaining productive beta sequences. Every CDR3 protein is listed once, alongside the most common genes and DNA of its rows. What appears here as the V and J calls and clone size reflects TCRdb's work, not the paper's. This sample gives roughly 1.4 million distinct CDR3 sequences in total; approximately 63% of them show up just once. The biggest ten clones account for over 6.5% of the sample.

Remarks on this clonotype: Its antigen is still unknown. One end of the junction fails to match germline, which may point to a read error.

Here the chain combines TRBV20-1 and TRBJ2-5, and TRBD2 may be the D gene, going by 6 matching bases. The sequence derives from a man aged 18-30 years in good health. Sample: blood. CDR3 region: CSARNEIAAQETRYF. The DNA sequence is TGCAGTGCTAGAAATGAAATAGCGGCGCAAGAGACCCGGTACTTC.